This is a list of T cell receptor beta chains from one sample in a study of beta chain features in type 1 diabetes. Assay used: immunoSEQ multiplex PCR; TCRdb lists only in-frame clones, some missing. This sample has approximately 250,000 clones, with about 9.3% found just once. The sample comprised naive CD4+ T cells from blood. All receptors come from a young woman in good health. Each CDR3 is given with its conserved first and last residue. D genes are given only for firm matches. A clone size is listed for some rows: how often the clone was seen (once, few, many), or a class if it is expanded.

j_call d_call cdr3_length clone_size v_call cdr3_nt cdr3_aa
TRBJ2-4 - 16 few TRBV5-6 TGTGCCAGCAGCTTGGCTTCGGGTTCAGGGGTGAACATTCAGTACTTC CASSLASGSGVNIQYF
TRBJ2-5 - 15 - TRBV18 TGTGCCAGCTCACCACTGACAGGTTTACAAGAGACCCAGTACTTC CASSPLTGLQETQYF
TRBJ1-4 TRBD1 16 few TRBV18 TGTGCCAGCTCACCAGGGACAGCTACAACTAATGAAAAACTGTTTTTT CASSPGTATTNEKLFF
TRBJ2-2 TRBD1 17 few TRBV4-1 TGCGCCAGCAGCCTCCGGGACAGGGTTATTGGGGCCGGGGAGCTGTTTTTT CASSLRDRVIGAGELFF
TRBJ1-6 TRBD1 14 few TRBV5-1 TGCGCCAGCAGCTCGACAGGGGGCGATTCACCCCTCCACTTT CASSSTGGDSPLHF
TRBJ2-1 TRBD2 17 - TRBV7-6 TGTGCCAGCAGCTTAGTGGCTAGCGGGTCCGTGTACAATGAGCAGTTCTTC CASSLVASGSVYNEQFF
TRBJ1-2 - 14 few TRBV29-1 TGCAGCGTTGAAGCTGGCAGACTAAGCTATGGCTACACCTTC CSVEAGRLSYGYTF
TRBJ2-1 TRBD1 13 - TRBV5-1 TGCGCCAGCAGCGAAGACAGGGGCTATAAGCAGTTCTTC CASSEDRGYKQFF
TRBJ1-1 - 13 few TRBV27 TGTGCCAGCAGTTTGGCCGGTACGGACAGAGCTTTCTTT CASSLAGTDRAFF
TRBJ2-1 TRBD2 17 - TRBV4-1 TGCGCCAGCAGCCAAGAAAGGGGTGGGACTAGCGGGAGTGAGCAGTTCTTC CASSQERGGTSGSEQFF
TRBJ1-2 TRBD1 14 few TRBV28 TGTGCCAGCAGCAACCGACAGGGCCCGCGGGGCTACACCTTC CASSNRQGPRGYTF
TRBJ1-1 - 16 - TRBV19 TGTGCCAGTAGTAAAAACAGCAGGGTGGCAGTTCCTGAAGCTTTCTTT CASSKNSRVAVPEAFF
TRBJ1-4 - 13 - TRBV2 TGTGCCAGCGGTCGGGATAATAATGAAAAACTGTTTTTT CASGRDNNEKLFF
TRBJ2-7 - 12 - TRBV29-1 TGCAGCGGGGGTCGAATAGAGGGCGAGCAGTACTTC CSGGRIEGEQYF
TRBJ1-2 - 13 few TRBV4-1 TGCGCCAGCAGCCAAGACGGTAACTATGGCTACACCTTC CASSQDGNYGYTF
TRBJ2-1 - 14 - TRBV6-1 TGTGCCGCAGCGGGACAGGAAACCTACAATGAGCAGTTCTTC CAAAGQETYNEQFF
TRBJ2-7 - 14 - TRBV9 TGTGCCAGCAGCGTAGCTGCGGGCTCCTACGAGCAGTACTTC CASSVAAGSYEQYF
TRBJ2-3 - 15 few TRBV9 TGTGCCAGCAGCGTAGAGGGGGTTCGGACAGATACGCAGTATTTT CASSVEGVRTDTQYF
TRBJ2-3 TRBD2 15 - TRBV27 TGTGCCAGCTGTACTGGGCGGGGGGCGTCAGATACGCAGTATTTT CASCTGRGASDTQYF
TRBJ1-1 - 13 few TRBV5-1 TGCGCCAGCAGCTTGGGGCCCGAGGTTGAAGCTTTCTTT CASSLGPEVEAFF
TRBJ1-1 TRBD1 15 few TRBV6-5 TGTGCCAGCAGTTCCGCACAGGGGATCTTTTCTGAAGCTTTCTTT CASSSAQGIFSEAFF
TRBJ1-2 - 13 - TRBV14 TGTGCCAGCAGCCAAGGGACAGTATATGGCTACACCTTC CASSQGTVYGYTF
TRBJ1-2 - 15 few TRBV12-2 TGTGCAAGTCCGGCAGGGGTTCCAGCTAACTATGGCTACACCTTC CASPAGVPANYGYTF
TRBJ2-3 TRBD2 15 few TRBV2 TGTGCCAGCATCCGGGGGAGGGTTAGCACAGATACGCAGTATTTT CASIRGRVSTDTQYF
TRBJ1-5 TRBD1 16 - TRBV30 TGTGCCTGGAGTTCTGGGACAGCCTATAGCAATCAGCCCCAGCATTTT CAWSSGTAYSNQPQHF
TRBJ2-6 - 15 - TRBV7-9 TGTGCCAGCAGCTATTCCCTACCTGGGGCCAACGTCCTGACTTTC CASSYSLPGANVLTF
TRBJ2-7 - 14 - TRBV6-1 TGTGCCAGCAGTGCGTCTATATCATCCTACGAGCAGTACTTC CASSASISSYEQYF